This T cell receptor beta chain stems from a study of blood T cells in healthy people across ages. Germline CDR1 reads SGHTA; CDR2 reads FQGNSA. The CDR3 covers 14 residues. The V segment lost 6 bases and the J segment 2 bases; nucleotides outside the gene matches: 6. To note about this clonotype: Its target is not known.

Combining a sample-barcoded 5' primer with a J-beta primer mix, a second PCR ran for about 6 to 12 cycles. TCRdb reprocessed the 5' RACE reads with MiXCR, giving one entry per CDR3 protein. Among 2 million or so distinct CDR3 sequences listed, around half were seen once. General study points: In long-lived donors, naive CD4+ cell counts and diversity exceeded those of aged donors.

The V and J genes are TRBV7-2 and TRBJ2-5; TRBD1 agrees at 7 bases. The sequence derives from a woman in her thirties or forties in good health. Sequencing used blood. This chain's CDR3 is CASRLLQGQETQYF. The CDR3 region has the DNA TGTGCCAGCAGACTACTACAGGGGCAAGAGACCCAGTACTTC.